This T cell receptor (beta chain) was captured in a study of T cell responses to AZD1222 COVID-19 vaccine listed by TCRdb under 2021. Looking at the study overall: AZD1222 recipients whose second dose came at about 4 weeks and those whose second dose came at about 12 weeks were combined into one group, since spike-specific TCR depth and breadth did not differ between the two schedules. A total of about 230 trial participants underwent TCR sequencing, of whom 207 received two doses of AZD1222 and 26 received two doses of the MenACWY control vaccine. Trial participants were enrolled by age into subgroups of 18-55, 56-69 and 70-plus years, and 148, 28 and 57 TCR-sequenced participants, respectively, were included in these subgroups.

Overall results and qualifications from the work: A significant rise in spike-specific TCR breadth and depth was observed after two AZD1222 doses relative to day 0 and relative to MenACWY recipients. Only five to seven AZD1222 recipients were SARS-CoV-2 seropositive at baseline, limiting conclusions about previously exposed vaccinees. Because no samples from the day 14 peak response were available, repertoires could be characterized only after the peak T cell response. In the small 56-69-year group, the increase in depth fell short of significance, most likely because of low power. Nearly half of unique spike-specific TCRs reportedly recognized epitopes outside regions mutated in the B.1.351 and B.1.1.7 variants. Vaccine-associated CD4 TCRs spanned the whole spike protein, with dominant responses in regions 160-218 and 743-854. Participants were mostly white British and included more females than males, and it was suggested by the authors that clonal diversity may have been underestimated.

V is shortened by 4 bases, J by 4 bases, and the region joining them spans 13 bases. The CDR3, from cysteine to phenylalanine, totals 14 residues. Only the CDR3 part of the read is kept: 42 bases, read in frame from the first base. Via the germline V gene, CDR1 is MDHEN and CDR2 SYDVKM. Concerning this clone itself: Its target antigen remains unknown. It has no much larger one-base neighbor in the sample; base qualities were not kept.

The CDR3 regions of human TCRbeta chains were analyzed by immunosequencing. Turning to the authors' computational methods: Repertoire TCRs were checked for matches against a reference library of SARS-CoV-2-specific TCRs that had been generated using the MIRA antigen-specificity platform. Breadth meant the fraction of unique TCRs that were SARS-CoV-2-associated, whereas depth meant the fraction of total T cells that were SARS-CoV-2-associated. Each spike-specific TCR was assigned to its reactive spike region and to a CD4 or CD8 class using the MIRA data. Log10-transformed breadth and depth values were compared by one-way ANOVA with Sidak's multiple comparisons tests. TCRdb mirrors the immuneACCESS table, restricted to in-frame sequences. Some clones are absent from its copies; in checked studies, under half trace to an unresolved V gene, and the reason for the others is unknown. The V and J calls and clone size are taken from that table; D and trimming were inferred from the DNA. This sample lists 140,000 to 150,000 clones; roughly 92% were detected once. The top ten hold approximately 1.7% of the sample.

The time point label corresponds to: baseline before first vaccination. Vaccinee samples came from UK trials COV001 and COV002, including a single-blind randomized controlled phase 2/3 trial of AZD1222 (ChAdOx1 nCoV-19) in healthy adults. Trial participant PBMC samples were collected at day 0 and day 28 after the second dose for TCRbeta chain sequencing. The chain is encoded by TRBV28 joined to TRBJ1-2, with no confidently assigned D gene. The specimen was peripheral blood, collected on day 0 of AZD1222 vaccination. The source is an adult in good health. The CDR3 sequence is CASSSPGRGYGYTF. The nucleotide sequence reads TGTGCCAGCAGTTCCCCCGGGCGGGGCTATGGCTACACCTTC.